Listed below are T cell receptor beta chains from one sample, sequenced in a study of cytomegalovirus exposure and HLA in healthy donors. Sequencing was performed with immunoSEQ multiplex PCR; in TCRdb, only in-frame clones are kept and a portion is missing. The profile shows 130,000 to 150,000 clones, approximately 78% of them singletons. Sequencing input: PBMCs. The receptors shown here come from a man aged 35 to 55 in good health and CMV-seropositive. Both conserved end residues are part of each CDR3. D genes are given only for firm matches. Expanded clones are given a class, and other clones once, few, many or no size at all.

size: -; D: TRBD2; V: TRBV29-1; J: TRBJ2-5; DNA: TGCAGCGCCCCCGGGACTAGCAGACAAGAGACCCAGTACTTC; CDR3: CSAPGTSRQETQYF
size: -; D: -; V: TRBV28; J: TRBJ1-5; DNA: TGTGCCAGCAGTTTCAGTAGACTCCAGCCCCAGCATTTT; CDR3: CASSFSRLQPQHF
size: -; D: -; V: TRBV5-1; J: TRBJ1-2; DNA: TGCGCCAGCAGCCAAGACGGAACAGGGATCAACTATGGCTACACCTTC; CDR3: CASSQDGTGINYGYTF
size: -; D: -; V: TRBV7-2; J: TRBJ2-7; DNA: TGTGCCAGCAGCTTAGCTGTAGGGGGCTACGAGCAGTACTTC; CDR3: CASSLAVGGYEQYF
size: -; D: -; V: TRBV6-1; J: TRBJ2-7; DNA: TGTGCCAGCCATTCGACGGGGAGCTCCTACGAGCAGTACTTC; CDR3: CASHSTGSSYEQYF
size: -; D: -; V: TRBV6-5; J: TRBJ2-7; DNA: TGTGCCAGCAGTTACTCCGAAGGGGGGGGCCTCTACGAGCAGTACTTC; CDR3: CASSYSEGGGLYEQYF
size: -; D: -; V: TRBV11-2; J: TRBJ1-2; DNA: TGTGCCAGCAGCTTAGTCGCAGGCTATGGCTACACCTTC; CDR3: CASSLVAGYGYTF
size: -; D: -; V: TRBV4-1; J: TRBJ1-5; DNA: TGCGCCAGCAGCCAAGATAATTCGGTTAGCAATCAGCCCCAGCATTTT; CDR3: CASSQDNSVSNQPQHF
size: -; D: -; V: TRBV2; J: TRBJ1-1; DNA: TGTGCCGGGAGGTCCATCAGTAATGAAGCTTTCTTT; CDR3: CAGRSISNEAFF
size: -; D: TRBD1; V: TRBV30; J: TRBJ2-7; DNA: TGTGCCTGGAGTTCCTCCGGGACAGGGCGCTACGAGCAGTACTTC; CDR3: CAWSSSGTGRYEQYF
size: few; D: -; V: TRBV7-9; J: TRBJ1-2; DNA: TGTGCCACCGCGACAGGATATGGCTACACCTTC; CDR3: CATATGYGYTF
size: few; D: -; V: TRBV6-4; J: TRBJ2-7; DNA: TGTGCCAGCAGTTACCAGGGGTCTAGCGAGCAGTACTTC; CDR3: CASSYQGSSEQYF
size: -; D: -; V: TRBV27; J: TRBJ1-4; DNA: TGTGCCAGCACTCCGAGGGAGGGGCGGAAAAAACTGTTTTTT; CDR3: CASTPREGRKKLFF
size: -; D: TRBD2; V: TRBV7-3; J: TRBJ2-1; DNA: TGTGCCAGCAGCTTAATGGGGACTAGCGGGACTACGGGCTACAATGAGCAGTTCTTC; CDR3: CASSLMGTSGTTGYNEQFF
size: few; D: -; V: TRBV19; J: TRBJ2-7; DNA: TGTGCCAGTGGGAGAAACCTTTGGGGCTCCTACGAGCAGTACTTC; CDR3: CASGRNLWGSYEQYF
size: -; D: TRBD2; V: TRBV5-4; J: TRBJ2-3; DNA: TGTGCCAGCAGCTCCGGGACTAGCGGGAAGTTGGGTACGCAGTATTTT; CDR3: CASSSGTSGKLGTQYF
size: -; D: -; V: TRBV7-3; J: TRBJ1-1; DNA: TGTGCCAGCAGCCGGGGGGGTGAGAACACTGAAGCTTTCTTT; CDR3: CASSRGGENTEAFF
size: -; D: TRBD2; V: TRBV27; J: TRBJ2-7; DNA: TGTGCCAGCAGTTACACTAGCGGTAACTCCTACGAGCAGTACTTC; CDR3: CASSYTSGNSYEQYF
size: -; D: TRBD1; V: TRBV7-2; J: TRBJ1-2; DNA: TGTGCCAGCAGCGCACAGGGGGGGGCTAACTATGGCTACACCTTC; CDR3: CASSAQGGANYGYTF
size: -; D: TRBD2; V: TRBV27; J: TRBJ2-5; DNA: TGTGCCAGCAGCAGAAGACTAGCGCGAGAAGGTACCCAGTACTTC; CDR3: CASSRRLAREGTQYF
size: -; D: TRBD1; V: TRBV6-5; J: TRBJ2-7; DNA: TGTGCCAGCAGTGTGGAACAGGGGGCATCCTACGAGCAGTACTTC; CDR3: CASSVEQGASYEQYF
size: -; D: -; V: TRBV9; J: TRBJ1-3; DNA: TGTGCCAGCAGCGTAGGGGGGCCTGGAAACACCATATATTTT; CDR3: CASSVGGPGNTIYF
size: -; D: -; V: TRBV19; J: TRBJ2-6; DNA: TGTGCCAGTAGGAATGCAGGGGTCTCTGGGGCCAACGTCCTGACTTTC; CDR3: CASRNAGVSGANVLTF
size: -; D: -; V: TRBV9; J: TRBJ2-7; DNA: TGTGCCAGCAGCGTAGGGTCAGGGGCAGGTAGCTCCTACGAGCAGTACTTC; CDR3: CASSVGSGAGSSYEQYF
size: -; D: TRBD1; V: TRBV19; J: TRBJ2-5; DNA: TGTGCCAGTAGTACCGGACAGGGGGCGCTCGGTAGGGAGACCCAGTACTTC; CDR3: CASSTGQGALGRETQYF
size: -; D: -; V: TRBV6-5; J: TRBJ2-5; DNA: TGTGCCAGCAGTTGGTCAGGGGAGACCCAGTACTTC; CDR3: CASSWSGETQYF